This T cell receptor beta chain was recorded in a study of identical twins. Findings and caveats of the study: Insertion counts were lower in abundant cord blood beta clonotypes, a trend that memory repertoires did not show. Out-of-frame alpha sequences common to twins were enriched for low generation probability.

With template switching, a universal primer site was added, and the cDNA carried unique molecular identifiers. TCRdb called the 5' RACE reads again in MiXCR, with one record for every CDR3 protein. The data show 450,000 or so distinct CDR3 sequences, around 14% seen once. Germline CDR1 is SNHLY and CDR2 is FYNNEI. V gave up 7 bases and J gave up 1 base; unmatched junction bases: 4. The CDR3 runs 16 residues. Among all donors, each was a healthy Caucasian. This clonotype has at least ten counts. Antigen specificity is unknown. Separately, the same data were catalogued under a study of yellow fever vaccine responses in identical twins.

This TCR was sampled from a woman between 18 and 30 years old in good health. V usage is TRBV2 and J usage is TRBJ2-2; TRBD1 agrees at 12 bases. The source material was CD4+ T cells sorted from blood. CDR3 nucleotide sequence: TGTGCCAGCAAAGGGACAGGGGGCCAGAACACCGGGGAGCTGTTTTTT. The encoded protein is CASKGTGGQNTGELFF.